These 20 T cell receptor beta chains share one sample of origin, sequenced in a study of siplizumab effects on memory and regulatory T cells. TCRdb's copy holds only in-frame clones and misses some; the assay was immunoSEQ multiplex PCR. The table has 50,000 to 55,000 clones, 95% to 97% seen once; the top ten hold about 0.6%. The sample taken for sequencing was naive CD4+ T cells sorted from blood. These receptors all come from a human donor in good health.

The chain recombines TRBV30 with TRBJ2-3; no clear D gene. The V end lost 0 bases, the J end lost 4 bases, and 20 bases lay between the germline ends. Germline V lookup: CDR1 GTSNPN, CDR2 SVGIG (reference sequence). This CDR3 spans 17 amino acids. CDR3 protein: CAWSVRLSSPGADTQYF. The CDR3 DNA reads as TGTGCCTGGAGTGTACGTCTCTCCAGCCCGGGCGCAGATACGCAGTATTTT.

A single count supports this clone. The chain has TRBV7-2 and TRBJ2-7; a possible D gene is TRBD1 (6 bases). Germline V gives CDR1 SGHTA, CDR2 FQGNSA. The CDR3 is 17 residues long. Trimming took off 3 bases at V and 3 bases at J, with 21 bases between the two ends. The CDR3 DNA sequence: TGTGCCAGCAGCTTTCCCAATTACAGGGAATCCCACTACGAGCAGTACTTC. It translates to CASSFPNYRESHYEQYF.

This clone was seen once. The chain uses TRBV29-1 and TRBJ1-4; 10 positions match TRBD1. CDR3 length: 15 amino acids. V lost 3 bases, J lost 7 bases, and 8 bases stayed unmatched. CDR1 is SQVTM, CDR2 ANQGSEA, per germline. In DNA, the CDR3 is TGCAGCGTTGATGCGCCGGGACAGGGGATTGAAAAACTGTTTTTT. Translation gives CSVDAPGQGIEKLFF. Variable domain in full (rest from reference TRBV29-1 and TRBJ1-4): SAVISQKPSRDICQRGTSLTIQCQVDSQVTMMFWYRQQPGQSLTLIATANQGSEATYESGFVIDKFPISRPNLTFSTLTVSNMSPEDSSIYLCSVDAPGQGIEKLFFGSGTQLSVL.

A single count supports this clone. This chain links TRBV29-1 with TRBJ2-2, with D possibly being TRBD1 (6 bases). The CDR3 runs to 14 residues. In germline, CDR1 is SQVTM, CDR2 ANQGSEA. With 4 bases removed from V and 2 bases from J, the gap between germline ends came to 11 bases. CDR3 bases: TGCAGCGTTGTAGGACAGCCCAACACCGGGGAGCTGTTTTTT. It translates to CSVVGQPNTGELFF.

Only one count was recorded for this clone. The rearrangement links TRBV28 to TRBJ1-1; D is possibly TRBD1 (5 bases). With 6 bases removed from V and 1 base from J, the gap between germline ends came to 18 bases. Germline CDR1 and CDR2: MDHEN and SYDVKM. The CDR3 covers 16 residues. CDR3 coding DNA: TGTGCCAGCAGGGGACCCGGTAAGGGGTCGAACACTGAAGCTTTCTTT. Protein sequence: CASRGPGKGSNTEAFF.

The V call is TRBV29-1, the J call TRBJ2-1; D may be TRBD2 (6 bases). CDR1 and CDR2 from the germline V gene are SQVTM and ANQGSEA. Trimming took off 6 bases at V and 9 bases at J, with 12 bases between the two ends. This CDR3 has 11 residues. The CDR3 DNA reads as TGCAGCGTAGCTTCCGGGGGTGAGCAGTTCTTC. Translating gives CSVASGGEQFF.

The chain combines TRBV28 with TRBJ1-6; D perhaps matches TRBD1 (6 bases). V was trimmed by 3 bases and J by 7 bases, leaving 10 bases between them. The germline V gene has CDR1 MDHEN and CDR2 SYDVKM. The CDR3 contains 14 residues. The CDR3, as DNA: TGTGCCAGCAGTTTTGGGACAACAAATTCACCCCTCCACTTT. It is translated as CASSFGTTNSPLHF.

The chain joins TRBV18 to TRBJ2-5; D gene ambiguous. CDR3 size: 14 residues. Germline V gene sequence: CDR1 KGHSH, CDR2 LQKENI. Trimming left V 0 bases short and J 5 bases short, with 10 bases between. In DNA, the CDR3 is TGTGCCAGCTCACCACCGGCACTCACTGAGACCCAGTACTTC. Translated: CASSPPALTETQYF.

The chain recombines TRBV15 with TRBJ1-3; D may be TRBD1 (5 bases). Looked up from germline, CDR1 is LNHNV and CDR2 is YYDKDF (reference sequence). Trimming shortened V by 1 base and J by 8 bases, and 15 bases separated the two germline ends. The CDR3 totals 15 residues. CDR3 sequence reads: CATSRGQRLRDTIYF. In DNA, the CDR3 is TGTGCCACCAGCAGAGGACAGCGGCTCAGGGACACCATATATTTT.

The chain couples TRBV28 to TRBJ2-2; 7 bases align to TRBD2. Unmatched junction bases numbered 13, after V lost 3 bases and J lost 0 bases. Germline CDR1 is MDHEN and CDR2 is SYDVKM. The CDR3 is 19 residues long. Written as DNA, the CDR3 is TGTGCCAGCAGTTTCTTCCCAGCGGGATCTCTTTCGAACACCGGGGAGCTGTTTTTT. Translating gives CASSFFPAGSLSNTGELFF.

The chain carries TRBV6-5 and TRBJ1-3; possibly TRBD1 for D (6 bases). The CDR3 extends over 15 amino acids. Per the germline V gene, CDR1 is MNHEY and CDR2 is SVGAGI. V was shortened by 7 bases and J by 4 bases, with 17 bases between the two germline ends. Written as DNA, the CDR3 is TGTGCCAGCACCCAGGTGTGGGGGCGCGGAAACACCATATATTTT. It yields the protein CASTQVWGRGNTIYF.

This chain links TRBV15 with TRBJ1-3; no definite D call. V lost 1 base to trimming and J lost 0 bases, with 10 bases between them. The CDR3 runs to 16 residues. Per germline, CDR1 LNHNV and CDR2 YYDKDF (reference sequence). The CDR3 spells CATSRVPANSGNTIYF. CDR3 sequence (DNA): TGTGCCACCAGCAGAGTCCCCGCAAACTCTGGAAACACCATATATTTT.

The chain recombines TRBV5-1 with TRBJ2-7; D unclear. The ends were cut back, 0 bases at V and 4 bases at J, with 8 bases in the middle. Germline V CDR1 and CDR2: SGHRS, YFSETQ. This CDR3 contains 13 residues. Written as DNA, the CDR3 is TGCGCCAGCAGCTTGGGCGGCCAGTACGAGCAGTACTTC. Residues: CASSLGGQYEQYF.

The chain joins TRBV30 to TRBJ2-1; 8 nucleotides align to TRBD2. CDR1 GTSNPN and CDR2 SVGIG come from the germline V gene (reference sequence). CDR3 length equals 16 residues. The junction had 13 bases not matched to a gene; V was cut back by 2 bases and J by 7 bases. CDR3 residues: CAWSSGGSGLGNEQFF. The CDR3 coding sequence is TGTGCCTGGAGTTCGGGGGGGTCGGGGCTTGGGAATGAGCAGTTCTTC.

This clone was counted a few times. This chain's CDR3 is CASRTLGGRRAGELFF. CDR3 sequence (DNA): TGCGCCAGCAGGACCCTGGGGGGGCGACGGGCCGGGGAGCTGTTTTTT. The chain carries TRBV5-1 and TRBJ2-2, with a tentative D call TRBD2 (7 bases). The germline CDR1 and CDR2 sequences are SGHRS and YFSETQ. The germline V and J ends were trimmed by 5 bases and 6 bases, with 20 bases remaining between them. CDR3 length equals 16 residues.

This chain links TRBV15 with TRBJ2-3, with TRBD1 identical over 8 bases. The CDR3 covers 12 residues. Trimming removed 9 bases from V and 2 bases from J; junction bases left unmatched: 1. The V gene's germline CDR1 is LNHNV and CDR2 YYDKDF (reference sequence). DNA for the CDR3: TGTGCCACGGGACAGGACACAGATACGCAGTATTTT. Its protein product is CATGQDTDTQYF. Filled out from reference TRBV15 and TRBJ2-3, the complete variable domain reads DAMVIQNPRYQVTQFGKPVTLSCSQTLNHNVMYWYQQKSSQAPKLLFHYYDKDFNNEADTPDNFQSRRPNTSFCFLDIRSPGLGDTAMYLCATGQDTDTQYFGPGTRLTVL.

The chain uses TRBV4-2 and TRBJ1-5; no reliable D call. CDR1 and CDR2 (germline): LGHNA, YNFKEQ. Trimming left V 3 bases short and J 3 bases short, with 12 bases between. The CDR3 covers 15 residues. For the CDR3, the DNA is TGTGCCAGCAGCCAGGATGGACGGTACAATCAGCCCCAGCATTTT. Its protein product is CASSQDGRYNQPQHF.

V is TRBV14 and J is TRBJ2-1; the match to TRBD2 covers 8 bases. This CDR3 is built from 15 residues. V lost 3 bases, J lost 4 bases, and 5 bases stayed unmatched. Germline loops: CDR1 SGHDN, CDR2 FVKESK. The CDR3 loop reads CASSHGGTRYNEQFF. DNA of the CDR3: TGTGCCAGCAGCCATGGCGGGACTAGGTACAATGAGCAGTTCTTC.

The count of this clone is one. The rearrangement uses TRBV6-6 and TRBJ1-3, with 7 bases lining up with TRBD1. The CDR3 consists of 12 residues. Trimming at V came to 5 bases and at J to 8 bases, leaving 3 bases not matched to a gene. Per germline, CDR1 MNHNY and CDR2 SVGAGI (reference sequence). The CDR3 spells CASSRQGDTIYF. In DNA form, the CDR3 reads TGTGCCAGCAGTCGACAGGGAGACACCATATATTTT.

The V call is TRBV29-1, the J call TRBJ1-2, with TRBD1 identical over 10 bases. Germline CDR1 is SQVTM and CDR2 is ANQGSEA. The CDR3 has 17 amino acids. V shed 3 bases and J 3 bases; nucleotides not matched to a gene: 13. The CDR3 DNA reads TGCAGCGTTGATCGGACAGGGGGGGACCACTTCGACTATGGCTACACCTTC. It yields the protein CSVDRTGGDHFDYGYTF.